The 3 T cell receptor beta chains in this list originate from one sample, sequenced in a study of T cells in Graves' hyperthyroidism and ophthalmopathy. RNA transcripts gave rise to amplified TCR beta CDR3 regions. The HTBI primer set was used in a first-round RT-PCR of the TCR CDR3. MiXCR, run by TCRdb on the multiplex PCR reads, gives a single entry per CDR3 protein. The table lists approximately 610,000 distinct CDR3 sequences, roughly 14% of them singletons. The material sequenced was blood. All receptors derive from a woman aged 35 to 49 with Graves' ophthalmopathy.

V usage is TRBV6-1 and J usage is TRBJ1-2, with D possibly matching TRBD1 (5 bases). This CDR3 region has 13 residues. The V and J ends lost 7 bases and 10 bases respectively, with 19 bases between them. Germline V gene sequence: CDR1 MNHNS, CDR2 SASEGT. CDR3: CASTVTDTGIYTF. The CDR3 DNA reads TGTGCCAGCACCGTGACAGACACCGGTATCTACACCTTC.

This clonotype was counted at least ten times. J is TRBJ1-5 and V is TRBV19; 7 bases are shared with TRBD1. CDR1 and CDR2 from the germline V gene are LNHDA and SQIVND (reference sequence). With V trimmed by 5 bases and J by 2 bases, 6 bases remained unmatched. This CDR3 region has 15 residues. The CDR3 sequence is CASSRGTVGNQPQHF. CDR3 nucleotides: TGTGCCAGTAGTCGTGGGACAGTGGGCAATCAGCCCCAGCATTTT.

This chain joins TRBV28 and TRBJ2-7; D is perhaps TRBD2 (6 bases). Germline lookup yields CDR1 MDHEN and CDR2 SYDVKM. V lost 5 bases and J lost 9, with 20 bases in between. This CDR3 comprises 14 residues. The CDR3, as DNA: TGTGCCAGCAGTCCATCTCCACCCCTGGAGGGGCAGTACTTC. This translates into CASSPSPPLEGQYF.